One sample yielded the 31 T cell receptor beta chains listed below, sequenced in a study of OX40 agonist ivuxolimab in advanced cancers. Produced via immunoSEQ multiplex PCR; TCRdb's table is partial and in-frame only. The sample contains around 80,000 clones, around 86% of which appear only once. The sequences come from CD4+ or CD8+ T cells sorted from blood, collected in a trial of the OX40 agonist ivuxolimab. Receptor source: an adult with an advanced solid tumor such as melanoma, head and neck, liver or kidney cancer.

V usage is TRBV10-3 and J usage is TRBJ2-5; D is undetermined. Per germline, CDR1 ENHRY and CDR2 SYGVKD. This CDR3 spans 13 amino acids. V gave up 6 bases and J gave up 4 bases, with 12 bases separating them. DNA of the CDR3: TGTGCCATCAGCCTTGGACCCGGAGAGACCCAGTACTTC. It yields the protein CAISLGPGETQYF.

The chain has TRBV18 and TRBJ1-1; perhaps TRBD1 as D (6 bases). Trimming removed 5 bases at V and 0 bases at J, with 13 bases between. CDR3 length: 15 residues. Looked up from germline, CDR1 is KGHSH and CDR2 is LQKENI. The CDR3 here is CASSDRTDMNTEAFF. The CDR3 DNA reads TGTGCCAGCTCAGATCGGACAGACATGAACACTGAAGCTTTCTTT.

V is TRBV6-1 and J is TRBJ2-1, with D possibly being TRBD1 (5 bases). V lost 1 base and J lost 15, with 16 bases in between. This CDR3 contains 13 residues. In germline, CDR1 is MNHNS, CDR2 SASEGT. The DNA of the CDR3 is TGTGCCAGCAGTGAAGTGGGGCGGATTGCTGCGTTCTTC. Residues: CASSEVGRIAAFF.

The chain recombines TRBV4-1 with TRBJ2-3; TRBD2 aligns across 8 bases. The CDR3 is 16 residues long. J lost 5 bases, V lost 0 bases, and 7 bases had no gene match. Germline assignment: CDR1 MGHRA and CDR2 YSYEKL. The DNA of the CDR3 is TGCGCCAGCAGCCAAGAAGGACTAGCTTCCCTAGATACGCAGTATTTT. The encoded protein is CASSQEGLASLDTQYF.

The gene calls are TRBV27 and TRBJ2-3, with a possible D match to TRBD2 (5 bases). Trimming shortened V by 3 bases and J by 6 bases, and 13 bases separated the two germline ends. Germline V lookup: CDR1 MNHEY, CDR2 SMNVEV (reference sequence). This CDR3 region has 14 residues. DNA for the CDR3: TGTGCCAGCAGTTTCCCGGGAACGGGGGATACGCAGTATTTT. Translating gives CASSFPGTGDTQYF.

The V call is TRBV6-5, the J call TRBJ1-4; D not resolved. V shed 10 bases and J shed 0 bases, with 9 bases lying between them. The CDR3 is 13 amino acids. The germline gives CDR1 MNHEY, CDR2 SVGAGI. The CDR3 DNA sequence: TGTGCCACCGGACGGGCAACTAATGAAAAACTGTTTTTT. Translated: CATGRATNEKLFF.

The V gene is TRBV20-1, the J gene TRBJ1-3; D is unclear. The CDR3 is 11 residues long. Germline values: CDR1 DFQATT, CDR2 SNEGSKA (reference sequence). CDR3 DNA: TGCGTCTGTCCAAGTGGAAACACCATATATTTT. Its protein is CVCPSGNTIYF.

The rearrangement links TRBV5-6 to TRBJ2-7; unclear D gene. The CDR3 is 15 amino acids. Germline CDR1 SGHDT, CDR2 YYEEEE. V shed 4 bases and J shed 2 bases, with 16 bases lying between them. The CDR3: CASSARVRIPYEQYF. The CDR3 nucleotides are TGTGCCAGCAGCGCAAGAGTCAGAATCCCCTACGAGCAGTACTTC.

The V call is TRBV5-1, the J call TRBJ1-5; 9 bases fit TRBD1. Germline V gene data show CDR1 as SGHRS and CDR2 as YFSETQ. Germline trimming cut 4 bases from V and 7 bases from J; bases unmatched to any gene: 3. CDR3 length: 13 residues. The CDR3 spells CASSPGQGQPQHF. CDR3 bases: TGCGCCAGCAGCCCCGGACAGGGGCAGCCCCAGCATTTT.

The rearrangement links TRBV10-3 to TRBJ2-1; 12 bases map to TRBD2. CDR1 and CDR2 (germline): ENHRY, SYGVKD. The V gene end was trimmed by 10 bases and the J gene end by 6 bases; junction bases not matched to a gene: 4. This CDR3 has 13 residues. For the CDR3, the DNA is TGTGCCACCCGACTAGCGGGAGCCAATGAGCAGTTCTTC. This translates into CATRLAGANEQFF.

V gene TRBV11-3 combines with J gene TRBJ2-1; D is ambiguous. Trimming took 0 bases from V and 5 from J, leaving 5 bases between them. Looked up from germline, CDR1 is SGHNT and CDR2 is YENEEA. The CDR3 is made up of 13 amino acids. The CDR3 protein is CASSLDPNNEQFF. The CDR3 DNA follows: TGTGCCAGCAGCTTAGATCCCAACAATGAGCAGTTCTTC. Full variable domain (rest looked up from reference TRBV11-3 and TRBJ2-1): EAGVVQSPRYKIIEKKQPVAFWCNPISGHNTLYWYLQNLGQGPELLIRYENEEAVDDSQLPKDRFSAERLKGVDSTLKIQPAELGDSAVYLCASSLDPNNEQFFGPGTRLTVL.

The chain links TRBV5-1 to TRBJ2-5; 8 nucleotides line up with TRBD1. J lost 5 bases, V lost 7 bases, and 10 bases had no gene match. Germline values: CDR1 SGHRS, CDR2 YFSETQ. The CDR3 is 14 amino acids. The CDR3 is CASSPGGAWETQYF. Here the CDR3 DNA reads TGCGCCAGCTCCCCAGGGGGCGCGTGGGAGACCCAGTACTTC.

This clone was observed a handful of times. V gene TRBV19 combines with J gene TRBJ2-7; 8 bases are shared with TRBD1. CDR1 LNHDA and CDR2 SQIVND come from the germline V gene (reference sequence). The CDR3 totals 15 residues. The V gene end was trimmed by 3 bases and the J gene end by 3 bases; junction bases not matched to a gene: 7. In DNA form, the CDR3 reads TGTGCCAGTAGTATTGCCCTACAGGGGGTCTACGAGCAGTACTTC. Residues: CASSIALQGVYEQYF.

This clone occurred a few times. The gene calls are TRBV19 and TRBJ1-5; a weak D match, TRBD1 (5 bases). CDR3 size: 13 residues. From germline, CDR1 is LNHDA and CDR2 SQIVND (reference sequence). V was shortened by 7 bases and J by 8 bases, with 15 bases between the two germline ends. CDR3: CASNDRPLEPQHF. CDR3 DNA sequence: TGTGCCAGTAATGACAGACCTTTGGAGCCCCAGCATTTT.

V usage is TRBV6-1 and J usage is TRBJ2-4, with D perhaps given as TRBD1 or TRBD2 (5 bases each). Germline-derived CDR1 and CDR2 are MNHNS and SASEGT. V was shortened by 4 bases and J by 0 bases, with 22 bases between the two germline ends. The CDR3 extends over 19 amino acids. CDR3 in amino acids: CASSGSGAAAVPAKNIQYF. As DNA, the CDR3 is TGTGCCAGCAGTGGGTCCGGGGCCGCTGCGGTCCCAGCCAAAAACATTCAGTACTTC.

The genes are TRBV7-2 and TRBJ1-4; no reliable D call. Germline CDR1 reads SGHTA; CDR2 reads FQGNSA. The CDR3 contains 14 residues. The V end was cut by 2 bases, the J end by 5 bases, with 9 bases between. In DNA form, the CDR3 reads TGTGCCAGCAGCTTATTGGGCCCCAATGAAAAACTGTTTTTT. This gives the protein CASSLLGPNEKLFF.

V and J are TRBV30 and TRBJ2-3, with 7 bases aligning to TRBD2. The J segment lost 4 bases and the V segment lost 4 bases, leaving 2 bases of the junction unmatched. The CDR3 covers 12 residues. The V gene's germline CDR1 is GTSNPN and CDR2 SVGIG (reference sequence). The CDR3 protein is CAWTGRADTQYF. CDR3 sequence (DNA): TGTGCCTGGACAGGGAGGGCAGATACGCAGTATTTT.

The gene calls are TRBV6-5 and TRBJ1-2; a possible D gene is TRBD1 (5 bases). The V end lost 0 bases, the J end lost 6 bases, and 14 bases lay between the germline ends. The CDR3 has 15 residues. Germline V CDR1 and CDR2: MNHEY, SVGAGI. The CDR3 protein is CASSYSGQGGNGYTF. The CDR3 DNA reads as TGTGCCAGCAGTTACTCGGGGCAGGGTGGCAATGGCTACACCTTC.

V gene TRBV27 combines with J gene TRBJ2-1; 8 bases are shared with TRBD1. Germline loops: CDR1 MNHEY, CDR2 SMNVEV (reference sequence). The CDR3 length is 12 residues. J gave up 10 bases and V 6 bases, and 5 bases lay outside the gene matches. CDR3 DNA sequence: TGTGCCAGCAGGCCACGACAGGGGGAGCAGTTCTTC. Amino acids: CASRPRQGEQFF.

In nucleotides, the CDR3 is TGCGCCAGCAGCCGGGCGATCAACACTGAAGCTTTCTTT. Its protein product is CASSRAINTEAFF. The rearrangement joins TRBV4-3 to TRBJ1-1; no definite D call. The CDR3 covers 13 residues. Germline V gives CDR1 LGHNA, CDR2 YSLEER. Trimming pared 4 bases from V and 2 bases from J, leaving 8 bases between.

J is TRBJ2-7 and V is TRBV29-1; a weak D match, TRBD1 (6 bases). V was clipped by 7 bases and J by 6 bases, with 16 bases between them. Per germline, CDR1 SQVTM and CDR2 ANQGSEA. This CDR3 has 12 amino acids. CDR3 DNA sequence: TGCAGCGGCCAACTCAGGGGTAGCGAGCAGTACTTC. Its protein is CSGQLRGSEQYF.

V usage is TRBV6-5 and J usage is TRBJ1-5; no definite D call. CDR1 is MNHEY and CDR2 is SVGAGI in the germline V gene. The CDR3 runs to 14 residues. Deletions cut 2 bases from V and 2 bases from J, with 7 bases between. Here the CDR3 DNA reads TGTGCCAGCAGTTACAGGTCTGGCAATCAGCCCCAGCATTTT. Its protein is CASSYRSGNQPQHF.

CDR3 sequence: CASSFGLAGQETQYF. CDR3 sequence (DNA): TGTGCCAGCAGCTTCGGGCTAGCAGGTCAAGAGACCCAGTACTTC. The gene calls are TRBV13 and TRBJ2-5; D might be TRBD2 (5 bases). V was shortened by 3 bases and J by 2 bases, with 13 bases between the two germline ends. From germline, CDR1 is PRHDT and CDR2 FYEKMQ (reference sequence). The CDR3 length is 15 residues.

CDR3 sequence (DNA): TGCGCCAGCAGAGGGACGGGTAGCACAGATACGCAGTATTTT. The encoded protein is CASRGTGSTDTQYF. J is TRBJ2-3 and V is TRBV5-1; perhaps D is TRBD1 or TRBD2 (5 bases each). V was clipped by 5 bases and J by 0 bases, with 10 bases between them. CDR3 size: 14 residues. In germline, CDR1 is SGHRS, CDR2 YFSETQ.

The chain recombines TRBV2 with TRBJ2-5; D remains ambiguous. The CDR3 covers 14 residues. CDR1 and CDR2 (germline): SNHLY, FYNNEI. The V gene lost 5 bases and the J gene lost 4 bases, with 14 bases spanning the gap. CDR3 DNA sequence: TGTGCCAGCAGTCCTCTGAAGGCAGGAGAGACCCAGTACTTC. Encoded protein: CASSPLKAGETQYF.

This clone was observed once. The rearrangement uses TRBV5-1 and TRBJ2-3; 8 bases line up with TRBD1. The ends lost 3 bases at V and 1 base at J; junction bases unmatched: 1. Germline V gene lookup returns CDR1 SGHRS and CDR2 YFSETQ. This CDR3 contains 14 residues. The CDR3 DNA follows: TGCGCCAGCAGCTCGGGACAGGGCACAGATACGCAGTATTTT. It codes for CASSSGQGTDTQYF.

This clone has more than one count but fewer than ten. The rearrangement joins TRBV6-5 to TRBJ1-1; perhaps TRBD1 as D (5 bases). V lost 8 bases, J lost 6 bases, and 16 bases lay in between. CDR1 is MNHEY and CDR2 is SVGAGI in the germline V gene. This CDR3 is 13 amino acids long. The CDR3 sequence is CASGRLEGSEAFF. CDR3 nucleotides: TGTGCCAGCGGGAGACTAGAGGGGTCTGAAGCTTTCTTT.

The V and J genes are TRBV7-2 and TRBJ2-7; 9 bases agree with TRBD1. Germline lookup yields CDR1 SGHTA and CDR2 FQGNSA. The CDR3 runs 15 residues. After removal of 2 bases from V and 7 bases from J, the junction contained 9 bases not matched to a gene. The CDR3 spells CASSLWTGVGGEQYF. Written as DNA, the CDR3 is TGTGCCAGCAGCTTATGGACAGGGGTGGGTGGAGAGCAGTACTTC.

The chain joins TRBV7-2 to TRBJ1-1, with D possibly TRBD1 on 6 matching bases. V was pared by 5 bases and J by 5 bases, with 15 bases between. The germline V gene encodes CDR1 SGHTA and CDR2 FQGNSA. This CDR3 region has 14 residues. The CDR3 sequence is CASSPWTGATEAFF. CDR3 in DNA: TGTGCCAGCAGCCCGTGGACGGGGGCGACTGAAGCTTTCTTT.

The CDR3 sequence: CAWSGRGHQETQYF. The CDR3 bases are TGTGCCTGGAGTGGGCGTGGACACCAAGAGACCCAGTACTTC. V is TRBV30 and J is TRBJ2-5; D not resolved. Trimming removed 1 base from V and 0 bases from J, with 9 bases in between. The CDR3 loop spans 14 amino acids. From germline, CDR1 is GTSNPN and CDR2 SVGIG (reference sequence).

V is TRBV6-5 and J is TRBJ2-7; no definite D call. Germline V gene data show CDR1 as MNHEY and CDR2 as SVGAGI. V was pared by 2 bases and J by 2 bases, with 10 bases between. The length of the CDR3 is 14 residues. The CDR3 coding sequence is TGTGCCAGCAGTTACGGGCGGAATACCTACGAGCAGTACTTC. Its translation is CASSYGRNTYEQYF.